The next 22 T cell receptor beta chains were all read from a single sample in a study of OX40 agonist ivuxolimab in advanced cancers. Receptor libraries were prepared by the immunoSEQ multiplex PCR assay. The table comes from immuneACCESS by way of TCRdb, which keeps in-frame sequences with V and J called. Part of the clones is missing from these tables; in studies checked, under half for an unresolved V gene and the rest for unknown reasons. The sample profile shows about 59,000 clones; 82% of them were found once. Under 0.65% of the sample lies in the top ten. Sample: CD4+ or CD8+ T cells sorted from blood, taken in a trial of the OX40 agonist ivuxolimab. The receptors originated from an adult with an advanced solid tumor such as melanoma, head and neck, liver or kidney cancer.

V is TRBV19 and J is TRBJ2-7; TRBD1 matches at 10 bases. The CDR3 sequence is 16 residues long. J lost 5 bases, V lost 5 bases, and 12 bases had no gene match. Germline CDR1 LNHDA, CDR2 SQIVND (reference sequence). CDR3 loop: CASSPTRGTGVDEQYF. In DNA form, the CDR3 reads TGTGCCAGTAGTCCCACCCGGGGGACAGGGGTGGACGAGCAGTACTTC.

The chain links TRBV7-9 to TRBJ2-3, with D possibly TRBD2 on 5 matching bases. Per the germline V gene, CDR1 is SEHNR and CDR2 is FQNEAQ (reference sequence). The V end was cut by 1 base, the J end by 2 bases, with 19 bases between. The CDR3 length is 18 residues. The CDR3 DNA follows: TGTGCCAGCAGCTTAGACGTATGGAGGATGCGATCCACAGATACGCAGTATTTT. It yields the protein CASSLDVWRMRSTDTQYF.

The rearrangement joins TRBV19 to TRBJ2-4; TRBD1 matches 7 bases. This CDR3 region has 16 residues. The V and J ends lost 2 bases and 11 bases, in that order; junction bases with no gene match: 15. From germline, CDR1 is LNHDA and CDR2 SQIVND (reference sequence). The CDR3 is CASSITRDSPRGVQYF. CDR3 in DNA: TGTGCCAGTAGTATAACCCGGGACAGCCCACGAGGGGTTCAGTACTTC.

The rearrangement uses TRBV2 and TRBJ2-7; 7 nucleotides match TRBD2. This CDR3 is built from 14 residues. After removal of 8 bases from V and 0 bases from J, the junction contained 7 bases not matched to a gene. Looked up from germline, CDR1 is SNHLY and CDR2 is FYNNEI. The CDR3 coding sequence is TGTGCCAGCCGACTAGCCCTGAGCTCCTACGAGCAGTACTTC. Translation: CASRLALSSYEQYF. The full variable domain, completed using reference TRBV2 and TRBJ2-7, is EPEVTQTPSHQVTQMGQEVILRCVPISNHLYFYWYRQILGQKVEFLVSFYNNEISEKSEIFDDQFSVERPDGSNFTLKIRSTKLEDSAMYFCASRLALSSYEQYFGPGTRLTVT.

This chain's CDR3 is CASSRDRYSYEQYF. The CDR3 coding sequence is TGTGCCAGCAGCCGGGACAGGTATTCCTACGAGCAGTACTTC. The chain combines TRBV11-2 with TRBJ2-7; 8 nucleotides agree with TRBD1. CDR1 SGHAT and CDR2 FQNNGV come from the germline V gene. This CDR3 is built from 14 residues. Germline trimming cut 5 bases from V and 1 base from J; bases unmatched to any gene: 4.

Turning to this clone: The sample contains more than one DNA sequence encoding this CDR3. This rearrangement joins TRBV29-1 to TRBJ2-1; TRBD1 agrees at 8 bases. CDR1 is SQVTM, CDR2 ANQGSEA, per germline. V was clipped by 4 bases and J by 10 bases; unmatched bases: 6. The CDR3 has 12 amino acids. The CDR3 DNA sequence: TGCAGCGTTGGGCAGGGGGCGGGGGAGCAGTTCTTC. This encodes CSVGQGAGEQFF.

This clone was detected a few times. The chain joins TRBV9 to TRBJ1-1; D remains unclear. Germline CDR1 SGDLS, CDR2 YYNGEE. V was trimmed by 0 bases and J by 1 base, leaving 4 bases between them. The CDR3 runs 13 residues. For the CDR3, the DNA is TGTGCCAGCAGCGTAGCCCCGAACACTGAAGCTTTCTTT. Translation gives CASSVAPNTEAFF.

Only a few counts were recorded for this clone. The rearrangement uses TRBV5-1 and TRBJ2-2; D unclear. Germline V gene data show CDR1 as SGHRS and CDR2 as YFSETQ. V gave up 0 bases and J gave up 4 bases, with 7 bases separating them. The CDR3 loop spans 14 amino acids. The CDR3 here is CASSLDLITGELFF. The CDR3 DNA reads TGCGCCAGCAGCTTGGACTTGATCACCGGGGAGCTGTTTTTT.

V gene TRBV6-5 combines with J gene TRBJ2-7; D tentatively reads TRBD1 or TRBD2 (5 bases each). CDR1 MNHEY and CDR2 SVGAGI come from the germline V gene. V lost 5 bases and J lost 0, with 14 bases in between. The CDR3 covers 15 residues. The CDR3 reads CASSGVGVDSYEQYF. The CDR3 nucleotides read TGTGCCAGCAGTGGGGTGGGGGTCGACTCCTACGAGCAGTACTTC.

The chain recombines TRBV7-9 with TRBJ1-1; D is uncertain. Germline V CDR1 and CDR2: SEHNR, FQNEAQ (reference sequence). This CDR3 is 14 amino acids long. V gave up 4 bases and J gave up 1 base, with 10 bases separating them. In DNA, the CDR3 is TGTGCCAGCAGCTCAGACTTGGGGAACACTGAAGCTTTCTTT. Encoded protein: CASSSDLGNTEAFF.

This clone was counted a few times. This sequence joins TRBV10-2 and TRBJ2-1; D is unclear. The CDR3 runs 11 residues. CDR1 and CDR2 (germline): WSHSY, SAAADI. V was trimmed by 10 bases and J by 4 bases, leaving 8 bases between them. The CDR3 nucleotides are TGCGCCACAAAGGTTTACAATGAGCAGTTCTTC. Its protein product is CATKVYNEQFF.

The gene calls are TRBV2 and TRBJ2-7, with TRBD1 identical over 11 bases. The CDR3 has 14 amino acids. Per the germline V gene, CDR1 is SNHLY and CDR2 is FYNNEI. After removal of 3 bases from V and 9 bases from J, the junction contained 7 bases not matched to a gene. CDR3 amino acids: CASSERTGGLGQYF. The CDR3 DNA reads as TGTGCCAGCAGTGAGAGGACAGGGGGCCTTGGGCAGTACTTC.

Notes on this clone: Other DNA sequences in this specimen translate into the identical CDR3. J is TRBJ2-3 and V is TRBV5-1; no definite D call. The CDR3 covers 13 residues. Germline V gene lookup returns CDR1 SGHRS and CDR2 YFSETQ. V lost 0 bases and J 4 bases, leaving 6 bases between the germline ends. The CDR3 DNA reads TGCGCCAGCAGCTTGGATGGGGCAGATACGCAGTATTTT. It specifies CASSLDGADTQYF.

The CDR3 loop is CASRGTRTPQSEAFF. CDR3 DNA sequence: TGTGCCAGCAGGGGAACCAGGACCCCCCAGAGTGAAGCTTTCTTT. The V call is TRBV25-1, the J call TRBJ1-1; no clear D gene. Germline V gene data show CDR1 as MGHDK and CDR2 as SYGVNS. Trimming left V 6 bases short and J 7 bases short, with 21 bases between. This CDR3 comprises 15 residues.

The chain recombines TRBV4-1 with TRBJ2-2; TRBD2 is a possible D gene (6 bases). CDR1 is MGHRA and CDR2 is YSYEKL in the germline V gene. Trimming stripped 0 bases from V and 7 bases from J, with 12 bases between. This CDR3 has 15 residues. The CDR3 spells CASSQDPRENGELFF. The CDR3 nucleotides read TGCGCCAGCAGCCAAGATCCGCGGGAAAACGGGGAGCTGTTTTTT.

This clone showed up just once. V and J are TRBV9 and TRBJ2-1; 8 bases fit TRBD2. Germline trimming cut 3 bases from V and 0 bases from J; bases unmatched to any gene: 2. There are 15 residues in the CDR3. Germline V gene lookup returns CDR1 SGDLS and CDR2 YYNGEE. CDR3 protein: CASSGGTSSYNEQFF. CDR3 nucleotides: TGTGCCAGCAGCGGAGGGACTAGCTCCTACAATGAGCAGTTCTTC.

The genes are TRBV6-5 and TRBJ2-2, with D perhaps matching TRBD2 (6 bases). Between the trimmed V and J ends, which lost 10 bases and 1 base, there was a span of 13 bases. Germline V gene sequence: CDR1 MNHEY, CDR2 SVGAGI. The CDR3 extends over 14 amino acids. CDR3 in amino acids: CATKRARNTGELFF. CDR3 bases: TGTGCCACAAAGCGGGCAAGGAACACCGGGGAGCTGTTTTTT.

The chain joins TRBV7-6 to TRBJ1-1; D is ambiguous. V dropped 3 bases and J dropped 5 bases, with 10 bases sitting between them. The length of the CDR3 is 13 residues. Germline V CDR1 and CDR2: SGHVS, FNYEAQ. The DNA for the CDR3 is TGTGCCAGCAGCTTTGCCGCGCGGACTGAAGCTTTCTTT. It yields the protein CASSFAARTEAFF. Variable domain in full (rest from reference TRBV7-6 and TRBJ1-1): GAGVSQSPRYKVTKRGQDVALRCDPISGHVSLYWYRQALGQGPEFLTYFNYEAQQDKSGLPNDRFSAERPEGSISTLTIQRTEQRDSAMYRCASSFAARTEAFFGQGTRLTVV.

This clone was seen once. V is TRBV9 and J is TRBJ2-2, with 7 bases fitting TRBD2. CDR3 length: 16 amino acids. The trim removed 4 bases at V and 3 bases at J, leaving 9 bases unmatched. Germline-derived CDR1 and CDR2 are SGDLS and YYNGEE. The CDR3 is CASSSLEGGYTGELFF. Written as DNA, the CDR3 is TGTGCCAGCAGCAGCCTTGAGGGAGGGTACACCGGGGAGCTGTTTTTT.

The rearrangement links TRBV18 to TRBJ2-1, with D unclear. V shed 4 bases and J shed 9 bases, with 13 bases lying between them. The CDR3 totals 13 residues. CDR1 is KGHSH and CDR2 is LQKENI in the germline V gene. CDR3 DNA: TGTGCCAGCTCACTACTTATGGCTGGTGAGCAGTTCTTC. Encoded protein: CASSLLMAGEQFF.

The V gene is TRBV2, the J gene TRBJ2-1; 14 bases agree with TRBD2. Germline values: CDR1 SNHLY, CDR2 FYNNEI. The CDR3 runs 14 residues. V dropped 6 bases and J dropped 8; count of bases not matched to a gene: 3. This chain's CDR3 is CASRGLAGVYEQFF. CDR3 nucleotides: TGTGCCAGCAGGGGACTAGCGGGAGTCTATGAGCAGTTCTTC. Full variable domain (outside the CDR3, taken from reference TRBV2 and TRBJ2-1): EPEVTQTPSHQVTQMGQEVILRCVPISNHLYFYWYRQILGQKVEFLVSFYNNEISEKSEIFDDQFSVERPDGSNFTLKIRSTKLEDSAMYFCASRGLAGVYEQFFGPGTRLTVL.

V usage is TRBV30 and J usage is TRBJ1-2; no firm D call. The CDR3 contains 14 residues. Trimming removed 2 bases at V and 0 bases at J, with 10 bases between. Germline V gene lookup returns CDR1 GTSNPN and CDR2 SVGIG (reference sequence). CDR3 bases: TGTGCCTGGAGTCGCCTTAGGGCTAACTATGGCTACACCTTC. It encodes CAWSRLRANYGYTF.